One and the same sample provided the 6 T cell receptor beta chains below, sequenced in a study of blood T cell repertoires in COVID-19. Clones were sequenced by immunoSEQ multiplex PCR, and TCRdb holds only the in-frame ones, with some missing. Here the sample spans roughly 190,000 clones, about 89% being singletons. The sample comprised peripheral blood. These receptors came from an older man with acute or convalescent COVID-19.

This clone was observed many times. Other DNA sequences in the sample encode the same CDR3. The CDR3 region is CSVEAGGSYEQYF. CDR3 nucleotide sequence: TGCAGCGTTGAAGCAGGGGGCTCCTACGAGCAGTACTTC. The chain couples TRBV29-1 to TRBJ2-7; 7 bases match TRBD1. The CDR3 loop spans 13 amino acids. The V gene's germline CDR1 is SQVTM and CDR2 ANQGSEA. V shed 1 base, J shed 0 bases, and the junction held 0 bases outside the gene matches.

This clone was seen a single time. The gene calls are TRBV28 and TRBJ1-4, with 7 positions matching TRBD1. The V gene's germline CDR1 is MDHEN and CDR2 SYDVKM. The J segment lost 5 bases and the V segment lost 2 bases, leaving 5 bases of the junction unmatched. The CDR3 sequence is 15 residues long. The CDR3 nucleotides are TGTGCCAGCAGTTTAAGGGACAGTAAAAATGAAAAACTGTTTTTT. This gives the protein CASSLRDSKNEKLFF.

This clone has more than one count but fewer than ten. The chain links TRBV28 to TRBJ1-5; 9 positions match TRBD1. The CDR3 consists of 14 residues. Germline-derived CDR1 and CDR2 are MDHEN and SYDVKM. V shed 5 bases and J 5 bases; nucleotides not matched to a gene: 4. The CDR3 loop is CASSPGTGHQPQHF. The CDR3, as DNA: TGTGCCAGCAGTCCCGGGACAGGGCATCAGCCCCAGCATTTT. The full variable domain, with the rest looked up from reference TRBV28 and TRBJ1-5, is DVKVTQSSRYLVKRTGEKVFLECVQDMDHENMFWYRQDPGLGLRLIYFSYDVKMKEKGDIPEGYSVSREKKERFSLILESASTNQTSMYLCASSPGTGHQPQHFGDGTRLSIL.

This clone was observed a few times. The gene calls are TRBV30 and TRBJ2-7, with a weak D call TRBD1 (6 bases). The CDR3 is 12 residues long. The germline V gene has CDR1 GTSNPN and CDR2 SVGIG (reference sequence). V shed 4 bases and J shed 5 bases, with 12 bases lying between them. The DNA of the CDR3 is TGTGCCTGGACCAGTGGGACACACGAGCAGTACTTC. Its protein is CAWTSGTHEQYF.

This rearrangement joins TRBV7-2 to TRBJ1-1; D not certain. The V gene lost 3 bases and the J gene lost 6 bases, with 11 bases spanning the gap. CDR1 SGHTA and CDR2 FQGNSA come from the germline V gene. This CDR3 contains 13 residues. The CDR3 sequence is CASSLGGAAEAFF. The DNA for the CDR3 is TGTGCCAGCAGCTTGGGTGGAGCAGCTGAAGCTTTCTTT.

The chain combines TRBV28 with TRBJ1-6; D gene uncertain. Looked up from germline, CDR1 is MDHEN and CDR2 is SYDVKM. The CDR3 is made up of 13 amino acids. The ends were cut back, 7 bases at V and 18 bases at J, with 22 bases in the middle. CDR3 sequence: CASNTPEGSSGHF. CDR3 in DNA: TGTGCCAGCAATACCCCTGAGGGAAGCTCAGGCCACTTT.